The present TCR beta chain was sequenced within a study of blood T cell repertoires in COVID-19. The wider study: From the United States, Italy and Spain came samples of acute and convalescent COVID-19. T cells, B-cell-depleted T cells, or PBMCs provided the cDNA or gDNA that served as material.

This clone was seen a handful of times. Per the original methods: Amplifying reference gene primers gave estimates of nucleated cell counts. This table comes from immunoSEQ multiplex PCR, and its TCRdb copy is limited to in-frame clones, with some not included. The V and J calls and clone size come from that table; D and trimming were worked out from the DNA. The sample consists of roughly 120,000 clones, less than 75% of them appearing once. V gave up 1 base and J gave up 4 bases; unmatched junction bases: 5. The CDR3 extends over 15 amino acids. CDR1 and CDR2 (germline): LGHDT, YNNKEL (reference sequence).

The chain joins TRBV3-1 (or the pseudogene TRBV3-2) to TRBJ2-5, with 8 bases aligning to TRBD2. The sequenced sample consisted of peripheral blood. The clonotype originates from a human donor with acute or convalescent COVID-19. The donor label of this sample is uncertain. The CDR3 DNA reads TGTGCCAGCAGCCAAGGGGAACGGGGGGGAGAGACCCAGTACTTC. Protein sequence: CASSQGERGGETQYF.